This T cell receptor beta chain was identified during a study of shared clonotypes between healthy human individuals. Study overall: CD4 naive and CD4 memory each took three plates per donor, while CD8 naive took two and CD8 memory one.

This table comes from immunoSEQ multiplex PCR, and its TCRdb copy is limited to in-frame clones, with some not included. Here the sample spans 2 million to 2.5 million clones, 85% to 95% being singletons. The CDR3 totals 16 residues. Germline V gene sequence: CDR1 SEHNR, CDR2 FQNEAQ (reference sequence). V lost 2 bases, J lost 0 bases, and 12 bases lay in between. The receptor's source is a man aged 18 to 30 in good health. Some clones in this sample may be carry-over from other donors' samples. The V gene is TRBV7-9, the J gene TRBJ2-3; possibly TRBD2 for D (5 bases). The specimen sequenced was naive CD4+ T cells from PBMCs. Sample subset: CD45RA+ positively selected. The chain's CDR3 is CASSLSRESSTDTQYF. The CDR3 region has the DNA TGTGCCAGCAGCTTATCAAGGGAGTCGAGCACAGATACGCAGTATTTT. Combining the CDR3 with reference TRBV7-9 and TRBJ2-3 gives the whole variable domain DTGVSQNPRHKITKRGQNVTFRCDPISEHNRLYWYRQTLGQGPEFLTYFQNEAQLEKSRLLSDRFSAERPKGSFSTLEIQRTEQGDSAMYLCASSLSRESSTDTQYFGPGTRLTVL.